Listed below are T cell receptor beta chains from one sample, sequenced in a study of immune cell composition in non-small cell lung cancer. Method: immunoSEQ multiplex PCR; TCRdb's copy keeps in-frame clones and lacks some. Of 5,300 or so clones in the sample, about 88% are singletons; the top ten hold roughly 6%. The sample taken for sequencing was non-adjacent lung tissue. The receptor set was obtained from a human donor with non-small cell lung cancer. Some clones in this sample may be carry-over from other donors' samples. Each CDR3 is given with its conserved first and last residue. D genes are given only for firm matches. Clone size appears in some rows only: once, few, many, or a class for an expanded clone.

TRBV11-1	NA	TRBJ2-2	NA	CASSLGRTGELFF	TGTGCCAGCAGCTTGGGGCGGACCGGGGAGCTGTTTTTT
TRBV2	NA	TRBJ1-2	NA	CASRAGLNYGYTF	TGTGCCAGCAGGGCGGGACTAAACTATGGCTACACCTTC
TRBV29-1	NA	TRBJ2-2	NA	CSVRRNTGELFF	TGCAGCGTTCGCAGGAACACCGGGGAGCTGTTTTTT
TRBV28	TRBD2	TRBJ2-3	NA	CASQTGLANTDTQYF	TGTGCCAGCCAAACAGGACTAGCGAACACAGATACGCAGTATTTT
TRBV27	NA	TRBJ1-1	few	CASSSLDSRAEAFF	TGTGCCAGCAGTTCCTTGGATAGCAGGGCTGAAGCTTTCTTT
TRBV28	NA	TRBJ1-6	NA	CASTESRQAGYNSPLHF	TGTGCCAGCACCGAATCTAGACAGGCAGGTTATAATTCACCCCTCCACTTT
TRBV29-1	TRBD2	TRBJ2-1	NA	CSVGGTSGRAVAEQFF	TGCAGCGTTGGAGGGACTAGCGGGAGGGCCGTCGCTGAGCAGTTCTTC
TRBV19	TRBD1	TRBJ1-6	few	CASFGGTGFNSPLHF	TGTGCCAGTTTTGGTGGGACAGGGTTTAATTCACCCCTCCACTTT
TRBV6-1	TRBD1	TRBJ1-1	NA	CASRGDRGRVAEAFF	TGTGCCAGCAGGGGGGACAGGGGAAGGGTAGCTGAAGCTTTCTTT
TRBV25-1	NA	TRBJ1-3	NA	CASSQDEGGNTIYF	TGTGCCAGCAGCCAGGATGAGGGAGGAAACACCATATATTTT
TRBV9	TRBD1	TRBJ2-7	NA	CASSVEGTGAEQYF	TGTGCCAGCAGCGTAGAGGGGACAGGGGCCGAGCAGTACTTC
TRBV5-1	TRBD2	TRBJ2-2	NA	CASSTRTSGNTGELFF	TGCGCCAGCAGCACTAGGACTAGCGGGAACACCGGGGAGCTGTTTTTT
TRBV7-3	TRBD2	TRBJ2-1	NA	CASSLRAGGSSYNEQFF	TGTGCCAGCAGCTTAAGGGCGGGGGGGAGCTCCTACAATGAGCAGTTCTTC
TRBV7-9	NA	TRBJ2-7	NA	CASSPLARYEQYF	TGTGCCAGCAGTCCATTAGCCAGATACGAGCAGTACTTC
TRBV6-5	NA	TRBJ2-7	NA	CASSSYRANPEQYF	TGTGCCAGCAGTTCGTATAGAGCGAACCCCGAGCAGTACTTC
TRBV7-3	NA	TRBJ2-5	NA	CASSLGRAEETQYF	TGTGCCAGCAGCTTAGGCAGGGCGGAAGAGACCCAGTACTTC
TRBV10-3	TRBD1	TRBJ2-7	NA	CAIKRTGGPYEQYF	TGTGCCATCAAAAGGACAGGGGGCCCCTACGAGCAGTACTTC